These 19 T cell receptor beta chains were all obtained from the same sample, sequenced in a study of cytomegalovirus exposure and HLA in healthy donors. Primers included in the PCR were 60 Vbeta and 13 Jbeta primers. Assay used: immunoSEQ multiplex PCR; TCRdb lists only in-frame clones, some missing. Its table lists tens of thousands of clones. The sample comprised PBMCs. These TCRs come from a middle-aged man in good health and CMV-seronegative.

The chain recombines TRBV4-1 with TRBJ2-7; maybe TRBD1 (6 bases). The CDR3 runs 14 residues. The germline CDR1 and CDR2 sequences are MGHRA and YSYEKL. V gave up 4 bases and J gave up 3 bases, with 13 bases separating them. In nucleotides, the CDR3 is TGCGCCAGCAGCCTCCGGGACACGGACTACGAGCAGTACTTC. Residues: CASSLRDTDYEQYF.

This chain uses TRBV5-6 with TRBJ1-2; 8 bases are a match to TRBD1. Trimming cost V 0 bases and J 3 bases; bases outside gene matches: 10. The length of the CDR3 is 17 residues. Germline V gene lookup returns CDR1 SGHDT and CDR2 YYEEEE. In DNA form, the CDR3 reads TGTGCCAGCAGCTTGGGCCCAGATGGACAGGGAGACTATGGCTACACCTTC. Residues: CASSLGPDGQGDYGYTF. The variable domain in full, with the rest retrieved from reference TRBV5-6 and TRBJ1-2, is DAGVTQSPTHLIKTRGQQVTLRCSPKSGHDTVSWYQQALGQGPQFIFQYYEEEERQRGNFPDRFSGHQFPNYSSELNVNALLLGDSALYLCASSLGPDGQGDYGYTFGSGTRLTVV.

The genes are TRBV19 and TRBJ2-1; 12 bases fit TRBD2. The CDR3 spans 15 residues. J was trimmed by 5 bases and V by 8 bases; bases with no gene match: 7. Germline V gives CDR1 LNHDA, CDR2 SQIVND (reference sequence). The CDR3 DNA is TGTGCCAGTTCCTCGACTAGCGGGAGTGACAATGAGCAGTTCTTC. Translation: CASSSTSGSDNEQFF. Supplemented by reference TRBV19 and TRBJ2-1, the full variable domain reads DGGITQSPKYLFRKEGQNVTLSCEQNLNHDAMYWYRQDPGQGLRLIYYSQIVNDFQKGDIAEGYSVSREKKESFPLTVTSAQKNPTAFYLCASSSTSGSDNEQFFGPGTRLTVL.

The chain employs TRBV30 and TRBJ2-5; D remains ambiguous. The CDR3 sequence is 10 residues long. The ends were cut back, 5 bases at V and 7 bases at J, with 8 bases in the middle. The germline CDR1 and CDR2 sequences are GTSNPN and SVGIG (reference sequence). CDR3 nucleotides: TGTGCCTGGGGTAGTGGGACCCAGTACTTC. Translation gives CAWGSGTQYF.

V gene TRBV4-2 combines with J gene TRBJ2-1, with a weak D call TRBD1 (5 bases). This CDR3 is 16 amino acids long. Germline V CDR1 and CDR2: LGHNA, YNFKEQ. With 1 base removed from V and 5 bases from J, the gap between germline ends came to 15 bases. CDR3 amino acids: CASSQVGQGFDNEQFF. The CDR3 nucleotides are TGTGCCAGCAGCCAAGTCGGGCAGGGTTTCGACAATGAGCAGTTCTTC.

This chain links TRBV25-1 with TRBJ1-2; tentative D call: TRBD1 (6 bases). The ends were cut back, 2 bases at V and 5 bases at J, with 15 bases in the middle. CDR3 length: 15 residues. CDR1 is MGHDK, CDR2 SYGVNS, per germline. CDR3 DNA: TGTGCCAGCAGTGAAAGTCAGGGGCTCTCGTATGGCTACACCTTC. It specifies CASSESQGLSYGYTF.

The rearrangement links TRBV6-5 to TRBJ2-7, with unresolved D. The CDR3 has 16 amino acids. V was trimmed by 0 bases and J by 3 bases, leaving 15 bases between them. Germline V CDR1 and CDR2: MNHEY, SVGAGI. CDR3 DNA sequence: TGTGCCAGCAGTTACTCGTTAGCTTCACTCTACTACGAGCAGTACTTC. Residues: CASSYSLASLYYEQYF.

The chain has TRBV9 and TRBJ1-1, with 8 bases identical to TRBD1. With V trimmed by 3 bases and J by 5 bases, 15 bases remained unmatched. CDR3 length equals 17 residues. Germline loops: CDR1 SGDLS, CDR2 YYNGEE. CDR3 residues: CASSELPGQDQGTEAFF. CDR3 coding DNA: TGTGCCAGCAGCGAACTCCCGGGACAGGATCAGGGGACTGAAGCTTTCTTT.

The CDR3 bases are TGTGCCAGCAGCCAAGATCAAAGCGCTCCCGGGGAGCTGTTTTTT. It translates to CASSQDQSAPGELFF. The chain links TRBV4-2 to TRBJ2-2; D remains unclear. Germline lookup yields CDR1 LGHNA and CDR2 YNFKEQ. The germline V and J ends were trimmed by 0 bases and 6 bases, with 11 bases remaining between them. The CDR3 contains 15 residues.

The chain uses TRBV28 and TRBJ1-1; 7 nucleotides line up with TRBD1. The J segment lost 3 bases and the V segment lost 2 bases, leaving 3 bases of the junction unmatched. Germline assignment: CDR1 MDHEN and CDR2 SYDVKM. The CDR3 is made up of 14 amino acids. DNA of the CDR3: TGTGCCAGCAGTTTAAACACAGGGGACACTGAAGCTTTCTTT. The encoded protein is CASSLNTGDTEAFF.

This chain uses TRBV5-1 with TRBJ2-3; 9 positions match TRBD1. CDR1 and CDR2 (germline): SGHRS, YFSETQ. This CDR3 is 15 amino acids long. The trim removed 4 bases at V and 4 bases at J, leaving 7 bases unmatched. Here the CDR3 DNA reads TGCGCCAGCAGCATACAGGGGGCGGTCGCAGATACGCAGTATTTT. This sequence encodes CASSIQGAVADTQYF.

The V gene is TRBV12-5, the J gene TRBJ1-2; D gene uncertain. The germline gives CDR1 LGHNT, CDR2 FRNRAP. The CDR3 totals 12 residues. V lost 4 bases and J lost 4, with 7 bases in between. The CDR3 DNA sequence: TGTGCTAGTGGTTCCCCCCTCTATGGCTACACCTTC. This translates into CASGSPLYGYTF.

The chain employs TRBV29-1 and TRBJ1-2; D is perhaps TRBD1 (6 bases). The germline V gene encodes CDR1 SQVTM and CDR2 ANQGSEA. The CDR3 runs to 12 residues. Trimming pared 4 bases from V and 5 bases from J, leaving 11 bases between. CDR3 amino acids: CSVGDKGYGYTF. DNA of the CDR3: TGCAGCGTTGGGGACAAGGGTTATGGCTACACCTTC.

The gene calls are TRBV5-1 and TRBJ2-7; maybe TRBD1 (8 bases). The CDR3 is made up of 15 amino acids. CDR1 is SGHRS and CDR2 is YFSETQ in the germline V gene. V lost 0 bases and J 6 bases, leaving 16 bases between the germline ends. The CDR3 DNA sequence: TGCGCCAGCAGCTTGGATACAGGGGGGGGATCCGAGCAGTACTTC. Protein product: CASSLDTGGGSEQYF.

The rearrangement links TRBV4-3 to TRBJ2-2; maybe TRBD2 (5 bases). This CDR3 spans 15 amino acids. Germline lookup yields CDR1 LGHNA and CDR2 YSLEER. V was trimmed by 4 bases and J by 8 bases, leaving 17 bases between them. The CDR3 protein is CASSPQRVERGELFF. CDR3 in DNA: TGCGCCAGCAGCCCCCAGAGGGTAGAACGGGGGGAGCTGTTTTTT.

The chain couples TRBV5-1 to TRBJ2-7, with 9 nucleotides matching TRBD1. This CDR3 has 15 residues. From germline, CDR1 is SGHRS and CDR2 YFSETQ. Losses at the gene ends were 4 bases for V and 0 bases for J; bases not matched to a gene: 5. This CDR3 is CASSTGQGISYEQYF. CDR3 in DNA: TGCGCCAGCAGCACCGGACAGGGGATCTCCTACGAGCAGTACTTC.

This sequence joins TRBV25-1 and TRBJ1-4; 7 positions match TRBD1. The germline CDR1 and CDR2 sequences are MGHDK and SYGVNS. The CDR3 consists of 14 residues. The ends lost 2 bases at V and 8 bases at J; junction bases unmatched: 5. CDR3 sequence (DNA): TGTGCCAGCAGTGAACTTGGGACAGACGAAAAACTGTTTTTT. Translating it yields CASSELGTDEKLFF.

The chain is built from TRBV7-9 and TRBJ2-7, with unresolved D. V lost 1 base and J lost 7, with 11 bases in between. Germline V gene lookup returns CDR1 SEHNR and CDR2 FQNEAQ (reference sequence). The CDR3 has 13 amino acids. Written as DNA, the CDR3 is TGTGCCAGCAGCTTAGACTCTCACGGGGAGCAGTACTTC. As protein: CASSLDSHGEQYF.

The rearrangement links TRBV4-2 to TRBJ2-1, with 9 bases identical to TRBD2. J gave up 6 bases and V 0 bases, and 3 bases lay outside the gene matches. The CDR3 is made up of 15 amino acids. Germline values: CDR1 LGHNA, CDR2 YNFKEQ. CDR3 nucleotide sequence: TGTGCCAGCAGCCAAGATCTAGCGGGGCCCAATGAGCAGTTCTTC. Amino acid sequence: CASSQDLAGPNEQFF.